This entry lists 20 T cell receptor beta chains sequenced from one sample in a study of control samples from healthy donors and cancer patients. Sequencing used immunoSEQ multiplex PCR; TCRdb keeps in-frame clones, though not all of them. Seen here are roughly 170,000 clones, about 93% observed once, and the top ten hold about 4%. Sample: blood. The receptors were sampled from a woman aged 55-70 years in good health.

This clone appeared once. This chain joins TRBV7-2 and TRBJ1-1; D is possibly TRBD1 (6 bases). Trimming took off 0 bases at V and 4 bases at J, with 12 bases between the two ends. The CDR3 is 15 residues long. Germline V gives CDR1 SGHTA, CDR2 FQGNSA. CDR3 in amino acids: CASSLAPGAGTEAFF. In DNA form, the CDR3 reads TGTGCCAGCAGCTTAGCTCCGGGGGCAGGCACTGAAGCTTTCTTT.

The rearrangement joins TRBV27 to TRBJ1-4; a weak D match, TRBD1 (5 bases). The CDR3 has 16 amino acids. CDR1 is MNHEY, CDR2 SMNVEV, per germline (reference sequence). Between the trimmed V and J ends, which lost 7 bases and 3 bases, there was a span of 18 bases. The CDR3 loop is CASTRHEGPPNEKLFF. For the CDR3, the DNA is TGTGCCAGCACCCGCCATGAGGGACCCCCTAATGAAAAACTGTTTTTT.

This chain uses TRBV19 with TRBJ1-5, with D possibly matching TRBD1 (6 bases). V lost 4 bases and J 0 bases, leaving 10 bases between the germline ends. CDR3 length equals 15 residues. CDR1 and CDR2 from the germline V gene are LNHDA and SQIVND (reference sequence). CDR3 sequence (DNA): TGTGCCAGTAGTAAAGCGGACAGTAGCAATCAGCCCCAGCATTTT. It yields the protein CASSKADSSNQPQHF.

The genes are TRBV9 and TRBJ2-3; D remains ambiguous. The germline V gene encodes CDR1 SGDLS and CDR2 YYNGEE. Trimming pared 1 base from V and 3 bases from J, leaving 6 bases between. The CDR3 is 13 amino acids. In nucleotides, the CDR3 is TGTGCCAGCAGCGTATATGGGACAGATACGCAGTATTTT. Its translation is CASSVYGTDTQYF.

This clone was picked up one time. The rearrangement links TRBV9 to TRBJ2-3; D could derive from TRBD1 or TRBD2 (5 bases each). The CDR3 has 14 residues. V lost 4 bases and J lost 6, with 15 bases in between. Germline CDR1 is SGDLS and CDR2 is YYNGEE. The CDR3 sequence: CASSPLGRGDTQYF. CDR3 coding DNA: TGTGCCAGCAGCCCACTGGGGCGAGGGGATACGCAGTATTTT.

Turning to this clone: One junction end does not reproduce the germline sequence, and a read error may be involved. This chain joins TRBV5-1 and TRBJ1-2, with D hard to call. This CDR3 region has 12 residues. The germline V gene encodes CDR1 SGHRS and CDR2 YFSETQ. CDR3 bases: TGCGCCAGCGGCTTGTTTGAGGAAGGCTACACCTTC. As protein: CASGLFEEGYTF.

The CDR3 DNA reads as TGTGCCAGCAGTTACTCAACACATCAAGAGACCCAGTACTTC. Translating gives CASSYSTHQETQYF. V and J are TRBV6-5 and TRBJ2-5; the D is unclear. The length of the CDR3 is 14 residues. Per the germline V gene, CDR1 is MNHEY and CDR2 is SVGAGI. Deletions cut 0 bases from V and 2 bases from J, with 7 bases between.

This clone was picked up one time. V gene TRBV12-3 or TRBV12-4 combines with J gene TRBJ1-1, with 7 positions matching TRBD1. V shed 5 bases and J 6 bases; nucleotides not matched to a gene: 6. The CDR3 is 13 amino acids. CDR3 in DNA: TGTGCCAGCAGTCAACAGGGGAGGCCTGAAGCTTTCTTT. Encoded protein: CASSQQGRPEAFF.

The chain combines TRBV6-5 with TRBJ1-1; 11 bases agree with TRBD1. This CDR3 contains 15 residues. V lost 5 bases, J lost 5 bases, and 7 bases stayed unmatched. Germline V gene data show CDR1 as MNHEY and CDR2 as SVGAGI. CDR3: CASSTGQGARTEAFF. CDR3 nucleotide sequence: TGTGCCAGCAGTACCGGACAGGGGGCGCGGACTGAAGCTTTCTTT.

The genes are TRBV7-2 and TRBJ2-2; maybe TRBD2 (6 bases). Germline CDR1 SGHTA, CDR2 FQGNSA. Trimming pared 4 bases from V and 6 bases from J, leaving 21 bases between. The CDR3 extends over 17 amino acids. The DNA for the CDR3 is TGTGCCAGCAGCTCAAGACTAGTCGGCGTGGGTTCCGGGGAGCTGTTTTTT. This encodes CASSSRLVGVGSGELFF.

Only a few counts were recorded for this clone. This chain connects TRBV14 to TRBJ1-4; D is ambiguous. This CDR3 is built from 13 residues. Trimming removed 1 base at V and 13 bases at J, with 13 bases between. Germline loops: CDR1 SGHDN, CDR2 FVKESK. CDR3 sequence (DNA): TGTGCCAGCAGCCAAGGGGTGGATCGACGACTGTTTTTT. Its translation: CASSQGVDRRLFF. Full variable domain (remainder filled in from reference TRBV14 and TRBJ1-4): EAGVTQFPSHSVIEKGQTVTLRCDPISGHDNLYWYRRVMGKEIKFLLHFVKESKQDESGMPNNRFLAERTGGTYSTLKVQPAELEDSGVYFCASSQGVDRRLFFGSGTQLSVL.

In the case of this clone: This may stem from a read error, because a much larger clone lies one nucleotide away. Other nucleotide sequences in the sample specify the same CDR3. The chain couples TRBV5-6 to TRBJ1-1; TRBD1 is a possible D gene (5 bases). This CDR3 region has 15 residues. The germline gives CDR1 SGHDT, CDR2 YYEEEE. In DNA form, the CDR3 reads TGCGCCAGCAGCTTGGTGCGGGGGGGGAACACTGAAGCTTTCTTT. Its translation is CASSLVRGGNTEAFF.

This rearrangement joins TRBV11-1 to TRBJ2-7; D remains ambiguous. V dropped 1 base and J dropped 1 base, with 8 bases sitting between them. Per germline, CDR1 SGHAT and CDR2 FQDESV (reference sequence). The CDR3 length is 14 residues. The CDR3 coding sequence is TGTGCCAGCAGCTTAGACCCCCTTTCCTACGAGCAGTACTTC. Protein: CASSLDPLSYEQYF.

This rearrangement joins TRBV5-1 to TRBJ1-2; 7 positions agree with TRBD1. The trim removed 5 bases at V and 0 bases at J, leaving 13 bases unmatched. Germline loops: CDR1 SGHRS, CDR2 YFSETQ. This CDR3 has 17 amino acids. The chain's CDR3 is CASRLGDSLRANYGYTF. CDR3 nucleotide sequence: TGCGCCAGCAGGCTGGGGGACAGTCTACGAGCTAACTATGGCTACACCTTC.

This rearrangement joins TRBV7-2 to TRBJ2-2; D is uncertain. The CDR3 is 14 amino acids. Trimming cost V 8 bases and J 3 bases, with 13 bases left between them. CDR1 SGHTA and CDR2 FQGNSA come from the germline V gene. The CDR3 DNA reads TGTGCCAGCGGCCAAGCCGCGGACACCGGGGAGCTGTTTTTT. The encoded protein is CASGQAADTGELFF. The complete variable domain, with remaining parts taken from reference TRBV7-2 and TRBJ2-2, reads GAGVSQSPSNKVTEKGKDVELRCDPISGHTALYWYRQSLGQGLEFLIYFQGNSAPDKSGLPSDRFSAERTGGSVSTLTIQRTQQEDSAVYLCASGQAADTGELFFGEGSRLTVL.

The chain's CDR3 is CASSRGQGGGKAFF. The CDR3 DNA sequence: TGTGCCAGCAGCCGGGGACAGGGCGGGGGAAAAGCTTTCTTT. The genes are TRBV5-8 and TRBJ1-1; the match to TRBD1 covers 9 bases. With 4 bases clipped from V and 9 bases from J, the junction kept 10 bases outside the gene matches. This CDR3 region has 14 residues. CDR1 is SGHTS and CDR2 is YDEGEE in the germline V gene.

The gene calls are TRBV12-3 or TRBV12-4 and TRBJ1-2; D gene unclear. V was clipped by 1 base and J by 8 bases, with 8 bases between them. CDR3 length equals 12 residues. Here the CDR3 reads CASSLVTSGYTF. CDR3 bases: TGTGCCAGCAGTTTAGTAACCTCGGGCTACACCTTC.

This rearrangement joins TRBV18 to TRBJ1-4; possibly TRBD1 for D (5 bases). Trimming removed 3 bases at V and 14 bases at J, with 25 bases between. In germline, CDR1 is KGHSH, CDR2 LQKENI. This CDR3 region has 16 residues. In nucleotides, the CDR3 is TGTGCCAGCTCACCCTCCCCAGGGACCGGACCTTCCAGCCTGTTTTTT. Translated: CASSPSPGTGPSSLFF. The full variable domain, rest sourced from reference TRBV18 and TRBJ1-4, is NAGVMQNPRHLVRRRGQEARLRCSPMKGHSHVYWYRQLPEEGLKFMVYLQKENIIDESGMPKERFSAEFPKEGPSILRIQQVVRGDSAAYFCASSPSPGTGPSSLFFGSGTQLSVL.

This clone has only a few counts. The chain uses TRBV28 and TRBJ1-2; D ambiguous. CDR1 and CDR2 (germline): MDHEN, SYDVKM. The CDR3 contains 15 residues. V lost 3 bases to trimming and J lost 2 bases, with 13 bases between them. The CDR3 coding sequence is TGTGCCAGCAGTTTTGTCTCGCTTTGGAACTATGGCTACACCTTC. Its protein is CASSFVSLWNYGYTF.

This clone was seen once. The CDR3 DNA reads TGTGCCAGCAGCAGCTTTCTGGGGTATAATGAAAAACTGTTTTTT. It encodes CASSSFLGYNEKLFF. The chain employs TRBV14 and TRBJ1-4; D ambiguous. The germline V gene has CDR1 SGHDN and CDR2 FVKESK. The CDR3 is 15 residues long. The V end lost 5 bases, the J end lost 4 bases, and 14 bases lay between the germline ends.